The 12 T cell receptor beta chains given below trace back to one sample, sequenced in a study of CD8 T cells in ankylosing spondylitis. Via MiXCR, TCRdb re-called the 5' RACE reads, giving one row per CDR3 protein. This sample has 340,000 or so distinct CDR3 sequences; roughly 14% occur once, and the top ten carry 0.9% to 1.2%. The sample consisted of blood, either unsorted or a sorted T cell fraction (not recorded which). The receptors derive from a male donor with ankylosing spondylitis or in good health (not recorded which).

In the case of this clonotype: Germline is not matched at one junction end, which may reflect a read error. The genes are TRBV27 and TRBJ2-3, with D possibly TRBD2 on 5 matching bases. Looked up from germline, CDR1 is MNHEY and CDR2 is SMNVEV (reference sequence). The CDR3 has 13 residues. The CDR3 nucleotides read TGTGCCAGCAGTCTATCGAGCGGAGATACGCAGTATTTT. It yields the protein CASSLSSGDTQYF.

This clonotype has just one count. J is TRBJ2-2 and V is TRBV30; 8 nucleotides align to TRBD2. The CDR3 is made up of 14 amino acids. Germline values: CDR1 GTSNPN, CDR2 SVGIG (reference sequence). The V and J ends lost 7 bases and 2 bases, in that order; junction bases with no gene match: 6. The CDR3 protein is CALTGLANTGELFF. The CDR3 bases are TGTGCCTTAACCGGACTAGCCAACACCGGGGAGCTGTTTTTT.

This clonotype was counted only a few times. This chain connects TRBV5-1 to TRBJ2-3; a weak D match, TRBD2 (7 bases). This CDR3 spans 16 amino acids. CDR1 and CDR2 from the germline V gene are SGHRS and YFSETQ. V dropped 0 bases and J dropped 1 base, with 12 bases sitting between them. CDR3: CASSLGRGARTDTQYF. CDR3 DNA sequence: TGCGCCAGCAGCTTGGGACGGGGGGCCCGCACAGATACGCAGTATTTT.

This clonotype occurred a few times. The rearrangement uses TRBV18 and TRBJ1-1; the D gene is possibly TRBD1 (6 bases). There are 16 residues in the CDR3. Germline V gene data show CDR1 as KGHSH and CDR2 as LQKENI. Trimming took 0 bases from V and 2 from J, leaving 13 bases between them. CDR3 DNA: TGTGCCAGCTCACCACCGGGGGCAGGGAGAAACACTGAAGCTTTCTTT. Its translation is CASSPPGAGRNTEAFF.

CDR3 loop: CASSDGQSGTGELFF. CDR3 bases: TGTGCCAGCAGTGACGGACAGTCCGGAACCGGGGAGCTGTTTTTT. The gene calls are TRBV12-3 or TRBV12-4 and TRBJ2-2, with D perhaps TRBD1 (6 bases). The CDR3 contains 15 residues. Trimming pared 5 bases from V and 5 bases from J, leaving 15 bases between.

This rearrangement joins TRBV27 to TRBJ2-7; tentative D call: TRBD2 (7 bases). Germline CDR1 MNHEY, CDR2 SMNVEV (reference sequence). Trimming took off 6 bases at V and 5 bases at J, with 23 bases between the two ends. The CDR3 runs to 16 residues. The CDR3 coding sequence is TGTGCCAGCAGCCCCATTCGGGGGGCGGGGGTTCACGAGCAGTACTTC. This gives the protein CASSPIRGAGVHEQYF.

Many counts were recorded for this clonotype. V usage is TRBV5-1 and J usage is TRBJ1-6; 9 bases agree with TRBD1. The CDR3 runs 14 residues. The J segment lost 10 bases and the V segment lost 5 bases, leaving 7 bases of the junction unmatched. Germline V lookup: CDR1 SGHRS, CDR2 YFSETQ. CDR3 amino acids: CASRSGTGKSPLHF. In DNA form, the CDR3 reads TGCGCCAGCAGATCCGGGACAGGGAAATCACCCCTCCACTTT.

This clonotype was counted at least ten times. This chain connects TRBV29-1 to TRBJ2-7, with TRBD2 identical over 14 bases. The V segment lost 6 bases and the J segment 4 bases; nucleotides outside the gene matches: 8. Germline V lookup: CDR1 SQVTM, CDR2 ANQGSEA. This CDR3 region has 15 residues. CDR3 in DNA: TGCAGCGTCCCTGGGACTAGCGGGGGCCTTTACGAGCAGTACTTC. This sequence encodes CSVPGTSGGLYEQYF.

This clonotype was seen more than once but under ten times. The CDR3 is CASSFTGGSNEQYF. The CDR3 nucleotides are TGCGCCAGCAGCTTTACAGGGGGCTCGAACGAGCAGTACTTC. The chain carries TRBV5-1 and TRBJ2-7; 9 nucleotides agree with TRBD1. The CDR3 spans 14 residues. The J segment lost 5 bases and the V segment lost 2 bases, leaving 5 bases of the junction unmatched. Germline V gene data show CDR1 as SGHRS and CDR2 as YFSETQ.

This clonotype showed up just a few times. The V gene is TRBV29-1, the J gene TRBJ1-1; tentatively, D is TRBD1 (5 bases). This CDR3 is 13 amino acids long. Germline CDR1 SQVTM, CDR2 ANQGSEA. V lost 7 bases to trimming and J lost 3 bases, with 15 bases between them. CDR3 region: CSAPGGYDTEAFF. The CDR3 DNA is TGCAGCGCCCCTGGGGGTTATGACACTGAAGCTTTCTTT.

This clonotype was seen more than once but under ten times. The CDR3 sequence: CASSLGLAGVGELFF. The DNA of the CDR3 is TGCGCCAGCAGCTTAGGACTAGCGGGAGTGGGGGAGCTGTTTTTT. The chain joins TRBV4-1 to TRBJ2-2, with 13 bases lining up with TRBD2. The CDR3 consists of 15 residues. CDR1 is MGHRA and CDR2 is YSYEKL in the germline V gene. J lost 8 bases, V lost 5 bases, and 5 bases had no gene match.

The chain combines TRBV9 with TRBJ1-3; D gene uncertain. This CDR3 has 14 residues. In germline, CDR1 is SGDLS, CDR2 YYNGEE. Trimming stripped 4 bases from V and 0 bases from J, with 8 bases between. In nucleotides, the CDR3 is TGTGCCAGCAGCAGCTCGGGCTCTGGAAACACCATATATTTT. Amino acid sequence: CASSSSGSGNTIYF.